The 7 T cell receptor beta chains in this list originate from one sample, sequenced in a study of tumor and adjacent non-tumor tissue in lung cancer. TCRbeta libraries were built with three rounds of nested PCR, modified from ARM-PCR. TCRdb re-analysed the multiplex PCR reads in MiXCR, keeping a single row per CDR3 protein. This table has tens of thousands of distinct CDR3 sequences, 72% appearing once. RNA was extracted from bulk tissue without any cell sorting. The source material was lung tumor tissue. The source is a woman in her thirties or forties with non-small cell lung cancer.

The V gene is TRBV28, the J gene TRBJ1-2; no reliable D call. The CDR3 consists of 12 residues. Germline CDR1 is MDHEN and CDR2 is SYDVKM. Trimming took 7 bases from V and 10 from J, leaving 16 bases between them. As DNA, the CDR3 is TGTGCCAGCAACCTAGGGTTGAGGGACTACACCTTC. Translating it yields CASNLGLRDYTF.

A note on this clonotype: A read error may explain this, as a much larger clone is one base away. The V call is TRBV5-8, the J call TRBJ2-5; TRBD2 aligns across 8 bases. The CDR3 is 15 amino acids. The V gene's germline CDR1 is SGHTS and CDR2 YDEGEE. With V trimmed by 2 bases and J by 5 bases, 8 bases remained unmatched. The CDR3 sequence is CASSFCSGGSETQYF. CDR3 bases: TGTGCCAGCAGCTTCTGCTCGGGGGGGTCCGAGACCCAGTACTTC.

A word on this clonotype: The germline gene is not matched at one end of the junction; a read error may be the cause. The chain recombines TRBV11-2 with TRBJ1-5, with 7 bases matching TRBD1. The length of the CDR3 is 15 residues. The germline V gene has CDR1 SGHAT and CDR2 FQNNGV. The CDR3 region has the DNA TGTGCCAGTAGCCCAGGGGGGGGGGGACATCATCCCCAGCATTTT. Translation: CASSPGGGGHHPQHF.

About this clonotype: The missing conserved phenylalanine or tryptophan at the end of this CDR3 makes a read error likely. Because the CDR3's place on the DNA is in doubt, the DNA is left out and the CDR3 is given as listed by TCRdb. This rearrangement joins TRBV29-1 to TRBJ2-7. Counting both end residues, the CDR3 totals 12 amino acids. Per the germline V gene, CDR1 is SQVTM and CDR2 is ANQGSEA. CDR3 loop: CSVGSSNYEQYL.

This clonotype has just a few counts. The CDR3 DNA reads as TGTGCCAGTAGTATTAGCATTTCCACAATCGATGAGCAGTTCTTC. Its protein product is CASSISISTIDEQFF. The chain has TRBV19 and TRBJ2-1; D call uncertain. From germline, CDR1 is LNHDA and CDR2 SQIVND (reference sequence). V was shortened by 3 bases and J by 8 bases, with 17 bases between the two germline ends. The CDR3 totals 15 residues.

This clonotype was seen just once. A much bigger clone sits one base away, suggesting this may be a read error. The chain couples TRBV7-9 to TRBJ2-1; no firm D call. The germline gives CDR1 SEHNR, CDR2 FQNEAQ (reference sequence). The CDR3 spans 14 residues. The CDR3 is CASSLTEPGNEEFF. Here the CDR3 DNA reads TGTGCCAGCAGCTTAACGGAACCGGGCAATGAGGAGTTCTTC.

A note on this clonotype: One end of the junction is discordant with germline, which a read error may explain. The chain is built from TRBV6-1 and TRBJ2-1; 10 bases align to TRBD2. The V gene's germline CDR1 is MNHNS and CDR2 SASEGT. The CDR3 runs to 15 residues. The CDR3 DNA follows: TGTGCCAACAGTCCGGGACTAGCGAGAGTAGGCGAGCAGTTCTTC. Translation gives CANSPGLARVGEQFF.